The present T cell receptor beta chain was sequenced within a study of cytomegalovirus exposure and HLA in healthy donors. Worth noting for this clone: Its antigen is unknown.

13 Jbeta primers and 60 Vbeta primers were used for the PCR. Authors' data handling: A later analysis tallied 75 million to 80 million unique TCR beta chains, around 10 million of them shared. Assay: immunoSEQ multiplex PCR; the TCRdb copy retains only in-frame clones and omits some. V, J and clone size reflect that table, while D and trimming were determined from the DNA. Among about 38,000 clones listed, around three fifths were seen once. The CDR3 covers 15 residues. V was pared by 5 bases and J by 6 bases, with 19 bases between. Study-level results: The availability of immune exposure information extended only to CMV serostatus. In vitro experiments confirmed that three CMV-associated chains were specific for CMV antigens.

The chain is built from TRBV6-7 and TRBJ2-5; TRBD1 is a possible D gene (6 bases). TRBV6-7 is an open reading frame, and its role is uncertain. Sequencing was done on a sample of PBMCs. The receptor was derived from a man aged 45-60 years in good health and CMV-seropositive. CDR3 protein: CASSPNTGFGQTQYF. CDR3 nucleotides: TGTGCCAGCAGTCCCAATACAGGGTTCGGGCAGACCCAGTACTTC.